This T cell receptor (beta chain) originates from a study of control samples from healthy donors and cancer patients. Profiled with immunoSEQ multiplex PCR; TCRdb holds only in-frame clones, not every one. The repertoire has 55,000 to 90,000 clones, 84% of them found once; the top ten carry under 30%. Germline CDR1 SGHDN, CDR2 FVKESK. The length of the CDR3 is 12 residues. V gave up 3 bases and J gave up 5 bases, with 6 bases separating them. Sequenced: blood. The chain couples TRBV14 to TRBJ2-3; D is unresolved. The sequence derives from a man aged 45-65 years in good health. CDR3 nucleotide sequence: TGTGCCAGCAGCCAGGGAAAAGATACGCAGTATTTT. Translating it yields CASSQGKDTQYF.